The 6 T cell receptor beta chains presented below share a single source sample, sequenced in a study of shared clonotypes between healthy human individuals. Data came from immunoSEQ multiplex PCR; TCRdb stores just in-frame clones and leaves some out. The sample contains 2 million to 2.5 million clones, 85% to 95% of which appear only once. The sequenced material came from naive CD4+ T cells from PBMCs. Subset meaning: CD45RA+ positively selected. The receptors shown here come from a man in his late teens or twenties in good health. Some clones in this sample may be carry-over from other donors' samples.

The V gene is TRBV28, the J gene TRBJ2-7, with D possibly matching TRBD1 (6 bases). Per the germline V gene, CDR1 is MDHEN and CDR2 is SYDVKM. The CDR3 is 13 residues long. The V end was cut by 5 bases, the J end by 1 base, with 9 bases between. CDR3 in amino acids: CASSEGGSYEQYF. The CDR3 bases are TGTGCCAGCAGTGAAGGGGGATCCTACGAGCAGTACTTC.

The CDR3 DNA is TGTGCCAGCAGCGGCCCTTCCTCTGGGGCCAACGTCCTGACTTTC. Translated, it gives CASSGPSSGANVLTF. The chain uses TRBV7-7 and TRBJ2-6; no clear D. Trimming took off 5 bases at V and 0 bases at J, with 8 bases between the two ends. This CDR3 has 15 amino acids. Germline CDR1 and CDR2: SSHAT and FNYEAQ (reference sequence).

V gene TRBV11-2 combines with J gene TRBJ2-2, with 7 bases fitting TRBD1. Losses at the gene ends were 0 bases for V and 5 bases for J; bases not matched to a gene: 0. Looked up from germline, CDR1 is SGHAT and CDR2 is FQNNGV. This CDR3 region has 14 residues. The CDR3 nucleotides are TGTGCCAGCAGCTTAGACAGGGGGACCGGGGAGCTGTTTTTT. Amino acids: CASSLDRGTGELFF.

The rearrangement links TRBV9 to TRBJ1-2; D uncertain. Trimming cost V 1 base and J 5 bases, with 9 bases left between them. CDR1 SGDLS and CDR2 YYNGEE come from the germline V gene. This CDR3 spans 13 amino acids. This CDR3 is CASSVSSRYGYTF. The CDR3 region has the DNA TGTGCCAGCAGCGTATCCAGCCGGTATGGCTACACCTTC.

This chain joins TRBV19 and TRBJ2-4; TRBD1 agrees at 7 bases. CDR3 length: 12 residues. Germline CDR1 LNHDA, CDR2 SQIVND (reference sequence). V was pared by 7 bases and J by 5 bases, with 2 bases of the junction left unmatched. CDR3 region: CASNDRENIQYF. CDR3 nucleotide sequence: TGTGCCAGTAACGACAGGGAAAACATTCAGTACTTC.

The chain combines TRBV9 with TRBJ1-1; a weak D match, TRBD1 (6 bases). V lost 0 bases, J lost 4 bases, and 10 bases lay in between. This CDR3 is built from 14 residues. CDR1 and CDR2 from the germline V gene are SGDLS and YYNGEE. The CDR3 sequence: CASSVGGASTEAFF. The CDR3 DNA follows: TGTGCCAGCAGCGTAGGGGGGGCGAGCACTGAAGCTTTCTTT. Full variable domain (missing parts from reference TRBV9 and TRBJ1-1): DSGVTQTPKHLITATGQRVTLRCSPRSGDLSVYWYQQSLDQGLQFLIQYYNGEERAKGNILERFSAQQFPDLHSELNLSSLELGDSALYFCASSVGGASTEAFFGQGTRLTVV.